A selection of T cell receptor beta chains follows, all from one sample in a study of T cell responses to AZD1222 COVID-19 vaccine. Assay: immunoSEQ multiplex PCR; the TCRdb copy retains only in-frame clones and omits some. The sample consists of about 110,000 clones, roughly 87% of them appearing once. Here the sequenced sample was peripheral blood, taken 28 days after the second AZD1222 dose. The receptors were sampled from an adult who received the AZD1222 COVID-19 vaccine. The CDR3 runs from the conserved cysteine through the conserved F or W. The D gene is left open where the match is weak. Size values are once, few and many counts, or a class for expanded clones, and some rows have none.

abundance	v_gene	d_gene	j_gene	CDR3nt	CDR3aa
NA	TRBV27	TRBD2	TRBJ2-1	TGTGCCAGCAGTTTCGGGACTAGCGGCAACAATGAGCAGTTCTTC	CASSFGTSGNNEQFF
NA	TRBV5-1	NA	TRBJ2-2	TGCGCCAGCAGGGGGTGGCAGTCGAACACCGGGGAGCTGTTTTTT	CASRGWQSNTGELFF
NA	TRBV28	NA	TRBJ1-3	TGTGCCAGCAGCCCGGGCATTTTATCTGGAAACACCATATATTTT	CASSPGILSGNTIYF
NA	TRBV3-1/TRBV3-2	NA	TRBJ2-2	TGTGCCAGCACAAGAGGAGTTAACATCGGGGAGCTGTTTTTT	CASTRGVNIGELFF
NA	TRBV5-1	NA	TRBJ2-1	TGCGCCAGCAGCTTGGGTGGAGAATGGAATGAGCAGTTCTTC	CASSLGGEWNEQFF
NA	TRBV5-5	NA	TRBJ2-1	TGTGCCAGCAGCTCCCTAGTCGGTGAGCAGTTCTTC	CASSSLVGEQFF
NA	TRBV7-8	TRBD1	TRBJ1-2	TGTGCCAGCAGCCCGCGGACAGGGGACGGCTATGGCTACACCTTC	CASSPRTGDGYGYTF
NA	TRBV4-2	TRBD1	TRBJ1-6	TGTGCCAGCAGTCGGACAGGCCGAGATTCACCCCTCCACTTT	CASSRTGRDSPLHF
NA	TRBV27	NA	TRBJ1-6	TGTGCCAGCAGTGGAAGGGGGGGAAATAATTCACCCCTCCACTTT	CASSGRGGNNSPLHF
once	TRBV6-1	NA	TRBJ1-3	TGTGCCAGCGGTGAGGAGGGCACCTCTGGAAACACCATATATTTT	CASGEEGTSGNTIYF
once	TRBV7-9	NA	TRBJ1-6	TGTGCCAGCACCTCTACCGGGAACAGGGATAATTCACCCCTCCACTTT	CASTSTGNRDNSPLHF
NA	TRBV28	TRBD1	TRBJ1-6	TGTGCCAGCAGTTTGCCGGGACAGGGGCTATCGCCCCTCCACTTT	CASSLPGQGLSPLHF
NA	TRBV9	TRBD2	TRBJ2-5	TGTGCCAGCAGCGTAGGGGGACTAGCGGGAAATCAAGAGACCCAGTACTTC	CASSVGGLAGNQETQYF
NA	TRBV28	TRBD2	TRBJ2-7	TGTGCCAGCAGTTTTCGCGGGAGGAGCTCCTACGAGCAGTACTTC	CASSFRGRSSYEQYF
NA	TRBV18	NA	TRBJ1-5	TGTGCCAGCTCATCAGGGAACAATCAGCCCCAGCATTTT	CASSSGNNQPQHF